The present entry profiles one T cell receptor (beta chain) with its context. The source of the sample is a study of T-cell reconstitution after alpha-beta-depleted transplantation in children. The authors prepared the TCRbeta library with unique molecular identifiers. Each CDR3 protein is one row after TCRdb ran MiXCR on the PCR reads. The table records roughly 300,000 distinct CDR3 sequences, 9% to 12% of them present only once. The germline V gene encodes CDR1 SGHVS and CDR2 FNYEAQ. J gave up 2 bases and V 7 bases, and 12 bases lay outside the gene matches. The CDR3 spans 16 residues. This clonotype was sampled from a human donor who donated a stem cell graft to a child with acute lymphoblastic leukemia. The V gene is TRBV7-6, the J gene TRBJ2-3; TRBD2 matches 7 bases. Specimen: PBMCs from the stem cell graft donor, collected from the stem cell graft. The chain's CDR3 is CASTLIGGTNTDTQYF. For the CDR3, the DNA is TGTGCCAGCACCCTCATCGGGGGGACCAACACAGATACGCAGTATTTT. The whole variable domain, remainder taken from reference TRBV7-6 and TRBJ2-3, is GAGVSQSPRYKVTKRGQDVALRCDPISGHVSLYWYRQALGQGPEFLTYFNYEAQQDKSGLPNDRFSAERPEGSISTLTIQRTEQRDSAMYRCASTLIGGTNTDTQYFGPGTRLTVL.